The following is a T cell receptor beta chain sequence with its context. Its antigen is as yet unknown. Trimming removed 0 bases from V and 4 bases from J, with 6 bases in between. Germline lookup yields CDR1 LGHNA and CDR2 YNFKEQ. The CDR3 extends over 14 amino acids. The sample comes from a study of T cell responses to AZD1222 COVID-19 vaccine. Regarding the study as a whole: Seropositive at baseline were only six AZD1222 recipients. In a largely white British group with more females than males, clonal diversity was possibly underestimated. The breadth and depth of Spike-specific TCRs increased once two AZD1222 doses had been given. Nearly half of spike-specific TCRs reportedly go after variant regions that carry no mutations.

Using immunoSEQ multiplex PCR, the repertoire was profiled, and TCRdb retains in-frame clones only, with some absent. The table lists about 100,000 clones, 88% of them singletons. The sample was peripheral blood, taken on day 0 of AZD1222 vaccination. The TCR originated in an adult in good health. This chain uses TRBV4-2 with TRBJ2-2; the D is unclear. The CDR3 DNA reads TGTGCCAGCAGCCAAGAGCGGTTCACCGGGGAGCTGTTTTTT. It is translated as CASSQERFTGELFF.